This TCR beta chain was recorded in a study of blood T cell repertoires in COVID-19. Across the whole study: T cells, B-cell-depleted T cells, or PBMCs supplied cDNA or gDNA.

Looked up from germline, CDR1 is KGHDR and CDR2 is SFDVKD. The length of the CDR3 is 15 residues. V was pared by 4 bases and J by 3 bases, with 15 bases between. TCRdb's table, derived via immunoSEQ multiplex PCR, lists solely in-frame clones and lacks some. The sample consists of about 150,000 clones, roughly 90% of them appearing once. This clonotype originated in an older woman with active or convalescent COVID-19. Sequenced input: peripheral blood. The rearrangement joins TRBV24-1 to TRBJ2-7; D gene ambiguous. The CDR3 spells CATSDTVVDLYEQYF. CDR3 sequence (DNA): TGTGCCACCAGTGACACGGTCGTCGATCTCTACGAGCAGTACTTC.